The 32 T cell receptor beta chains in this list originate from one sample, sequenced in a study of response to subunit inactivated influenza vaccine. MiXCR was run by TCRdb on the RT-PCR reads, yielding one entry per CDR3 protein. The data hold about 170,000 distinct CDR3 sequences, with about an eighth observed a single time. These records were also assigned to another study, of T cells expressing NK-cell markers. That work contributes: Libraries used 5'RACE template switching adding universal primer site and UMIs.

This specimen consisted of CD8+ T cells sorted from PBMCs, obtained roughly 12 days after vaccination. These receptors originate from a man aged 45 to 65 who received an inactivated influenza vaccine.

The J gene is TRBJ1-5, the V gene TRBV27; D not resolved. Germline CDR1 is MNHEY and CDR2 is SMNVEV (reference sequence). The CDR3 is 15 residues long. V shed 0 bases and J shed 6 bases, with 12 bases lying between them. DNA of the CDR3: TGTGCCAGCAGTTTATCTGGGGAGGGCGGTCAGCCCCAGCATTTT. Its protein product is CASSLSGEGGQPQHF.

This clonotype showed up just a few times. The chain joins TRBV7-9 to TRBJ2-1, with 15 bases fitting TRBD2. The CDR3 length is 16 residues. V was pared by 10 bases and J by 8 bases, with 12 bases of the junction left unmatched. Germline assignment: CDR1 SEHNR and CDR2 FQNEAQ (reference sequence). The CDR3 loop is CATGLAGGPGKDEQFF. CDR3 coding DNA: TGTGCCACTGGACTAGCGGGAGGGCCGGGAAAGGATGAGCAGTTCTTC. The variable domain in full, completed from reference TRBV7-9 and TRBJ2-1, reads DTGVSQNPRHKITKRGQNVTFRCDPISEHNRLYWYRQTLGQGPEFLTYFQNEAQLEKSRLLSDRFSAERPKGSFSTLEIQRTEQGDSAMYLCATGLAGGPGKDEQFFGPGTRLTVL.

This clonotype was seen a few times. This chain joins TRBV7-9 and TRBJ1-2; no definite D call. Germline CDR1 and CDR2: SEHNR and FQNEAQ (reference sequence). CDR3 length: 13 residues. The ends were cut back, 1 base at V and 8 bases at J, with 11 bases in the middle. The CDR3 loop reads CASSLGSTGGYTF. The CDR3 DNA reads TGTGCCAGCAGCTTAGGGAGCACTGGCGGCTACACCTTC.

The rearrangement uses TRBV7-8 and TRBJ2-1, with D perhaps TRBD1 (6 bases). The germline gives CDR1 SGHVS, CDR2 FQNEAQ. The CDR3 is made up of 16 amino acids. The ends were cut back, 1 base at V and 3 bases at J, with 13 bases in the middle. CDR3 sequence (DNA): TGTGCCAGCAGCTTAGTACGTCAGGGGAACTACAATGAGCAGTTCTTC. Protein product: CASSLVRQGNYNEQFF.

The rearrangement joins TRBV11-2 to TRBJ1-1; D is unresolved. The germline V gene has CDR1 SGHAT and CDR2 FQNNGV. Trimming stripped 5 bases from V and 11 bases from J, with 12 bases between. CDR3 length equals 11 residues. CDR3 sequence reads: CASSNHYHAFF. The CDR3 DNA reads TGTGCCAGCAGCAATCATTACCATGCTTTCTTT.

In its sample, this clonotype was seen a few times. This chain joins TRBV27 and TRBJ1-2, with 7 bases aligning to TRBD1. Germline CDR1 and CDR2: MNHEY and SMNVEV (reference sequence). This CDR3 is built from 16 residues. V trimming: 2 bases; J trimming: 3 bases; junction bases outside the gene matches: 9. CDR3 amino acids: CASSLDPKGAYYGYTF. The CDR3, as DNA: TGTGCCAGCAGTTTAGACCCTAAGGGGGCGTACTATGGCTACACCTTC.

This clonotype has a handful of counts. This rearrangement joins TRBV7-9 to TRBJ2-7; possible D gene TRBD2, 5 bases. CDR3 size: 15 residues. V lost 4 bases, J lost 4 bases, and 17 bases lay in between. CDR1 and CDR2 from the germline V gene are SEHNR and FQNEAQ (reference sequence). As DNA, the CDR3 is TGTGCCAGCAGCTCGGTCAGGCATCGGGGATACGAGCAGTACTTC. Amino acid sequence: CASSSVRHRGYEQYF. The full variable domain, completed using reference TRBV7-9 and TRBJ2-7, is DTGVSQNPRHKITKRGQNVTFRCDPISEHNRLYWYRQTLGQGPEFLTYFQNEAQLEKSRLLSDRFSAERPKGSFSTLEIQRTEQGDSAMYLCASSSVRHRGYEQYFGPGTRLTVT.

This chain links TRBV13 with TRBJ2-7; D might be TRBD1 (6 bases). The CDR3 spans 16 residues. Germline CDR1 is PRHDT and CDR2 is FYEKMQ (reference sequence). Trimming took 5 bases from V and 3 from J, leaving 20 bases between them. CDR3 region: CASSSVWVQGSYEQYF. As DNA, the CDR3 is TGTGCCAGCAGCAGTGTGTGGGTGCAGGGGAGCTACGAGCAGTACTTC.

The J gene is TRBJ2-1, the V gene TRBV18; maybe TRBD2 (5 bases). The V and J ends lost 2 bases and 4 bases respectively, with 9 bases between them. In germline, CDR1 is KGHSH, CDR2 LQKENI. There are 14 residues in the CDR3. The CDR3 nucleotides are TGTGCCAGCTCACCAAGCGGAGAATACAATGAGCAGTTCTTC. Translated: CASSPSGEYNEQFF.

CDR3 sequence (DNA): TGTGCCAGCAGTGAGTGGCTAGCGGGGGGGCCGTTGCAAGAGACCCAGTACTTC. Encoded protein: CASSEWLAGGPLQETQYF. This chain links TRBV2 with TRBJ2-5, with 12 bases fitting TRBD2. The CDR3 sequence is 18 residues long. Germline CDR1 SNHLY, CDR2 FYNNEI. V was pared by 3 bases and J by 2 bases, with 10 bases of the junction left unmatched.

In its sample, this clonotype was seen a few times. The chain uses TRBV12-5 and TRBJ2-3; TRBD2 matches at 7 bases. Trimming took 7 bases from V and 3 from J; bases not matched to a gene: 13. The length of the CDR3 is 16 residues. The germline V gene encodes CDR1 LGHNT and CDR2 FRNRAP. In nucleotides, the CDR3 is TGTGCTAGTGCATTTGGGGCGGGAGCCGGGACAGATACGCAGTATTTT. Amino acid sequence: CASAFGAGAGTDTQYF. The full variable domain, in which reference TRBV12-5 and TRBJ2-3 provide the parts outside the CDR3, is DARVTQTPRHKVTEMGQEVTMRCQPILGHNTVFWYRQTMMQGLELLAYFRNRAPLDDSGMPKDRFSAEMPDATLATLKIQPSEPRDSAVYFCASAFGAGAGTDTQYFGPGTRLTVL.

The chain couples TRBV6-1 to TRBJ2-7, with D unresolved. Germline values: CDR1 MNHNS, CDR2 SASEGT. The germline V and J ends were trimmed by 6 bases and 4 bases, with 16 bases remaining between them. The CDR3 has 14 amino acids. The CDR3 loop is CASSQEAWAYEQYF. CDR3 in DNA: TGTGCCAGCAGCCAGGAAGCCTGGGCGTACGAGCAGTACTTC.

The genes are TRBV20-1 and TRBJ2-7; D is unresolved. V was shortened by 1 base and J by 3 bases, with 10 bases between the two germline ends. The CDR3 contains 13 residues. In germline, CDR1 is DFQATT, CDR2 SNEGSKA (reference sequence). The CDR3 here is CSARGFSNYEQYF. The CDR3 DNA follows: TGCAGTGCTAGAGGTTTCTCAAACTACGAGCAGTACTTC.

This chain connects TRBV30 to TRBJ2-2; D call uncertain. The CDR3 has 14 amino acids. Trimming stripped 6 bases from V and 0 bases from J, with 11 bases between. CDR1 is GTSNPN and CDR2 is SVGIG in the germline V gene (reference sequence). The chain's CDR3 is CACGDISNTGELFF. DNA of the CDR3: TGTGCCTGTGGTGACATCTCGAACACCGGGGAGCTGTTTTTT. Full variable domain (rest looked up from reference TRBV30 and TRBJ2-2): SQTIHQWPATLVQPVGSPLSLECTVEGTSNPNLYWYRQAAGRGLQLLFYSVGIGQISSEVPQNLSASRPQDRQFILSSKKLLLSDSGFYLCACGDISNTGELFFGEGSRLTVL.

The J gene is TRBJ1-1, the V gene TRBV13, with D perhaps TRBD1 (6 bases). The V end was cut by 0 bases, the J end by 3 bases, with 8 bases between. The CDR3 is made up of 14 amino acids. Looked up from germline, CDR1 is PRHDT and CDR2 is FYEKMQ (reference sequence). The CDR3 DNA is TGTGCCAGCAGCTTAGGAGGGGGGTACACTGAAGCTTTCTTT. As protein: CASSLGGGYTEAFF.

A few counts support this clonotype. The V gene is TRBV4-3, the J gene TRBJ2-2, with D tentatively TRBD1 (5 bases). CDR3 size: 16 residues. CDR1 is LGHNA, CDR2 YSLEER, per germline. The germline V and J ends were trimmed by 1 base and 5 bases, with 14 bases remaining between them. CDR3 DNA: TGCGCCAGCAGCCAAGCCTACAGGTTTATAACCGGGGAGCTGTTTTTT. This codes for CASSQAYRFITGELFF.

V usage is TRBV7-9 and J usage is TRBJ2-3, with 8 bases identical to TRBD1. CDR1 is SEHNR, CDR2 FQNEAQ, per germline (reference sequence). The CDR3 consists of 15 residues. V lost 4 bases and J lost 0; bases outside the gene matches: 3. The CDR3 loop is CASSSDRESTDTQYF. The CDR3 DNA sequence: TGTGCCAGCAGCTCGGACAGGGAAAGCACAGATACGCAGTATTTT. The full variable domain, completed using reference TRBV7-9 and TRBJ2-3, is DTGVSQNPRHKITKRGQNVTFRCDPISEHNRLYWYRQTLGQGPEFLTYFQNEAQLEKSRLLSDRFSAERPKGSFSTLEIQRTEQGDSAMYLCASSSDRESTDTQYFGPGTRLTVL.

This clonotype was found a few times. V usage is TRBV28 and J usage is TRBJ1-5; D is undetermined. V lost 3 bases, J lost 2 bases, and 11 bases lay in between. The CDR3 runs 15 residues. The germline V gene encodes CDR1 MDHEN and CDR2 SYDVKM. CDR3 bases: TGTGCCAGCAGTTTGGTAGAGGTACGCAATCAGCCCCAGCATTTT. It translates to CASSLVEVRNQPQHF.

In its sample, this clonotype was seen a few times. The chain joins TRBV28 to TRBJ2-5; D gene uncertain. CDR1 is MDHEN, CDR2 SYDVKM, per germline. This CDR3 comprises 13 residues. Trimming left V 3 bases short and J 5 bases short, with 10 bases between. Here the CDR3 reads CASSFKVVETQYF. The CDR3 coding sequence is TGTGCCAGCAGTTTCAAGGTGGTGGAGACCCAGTACTTC.

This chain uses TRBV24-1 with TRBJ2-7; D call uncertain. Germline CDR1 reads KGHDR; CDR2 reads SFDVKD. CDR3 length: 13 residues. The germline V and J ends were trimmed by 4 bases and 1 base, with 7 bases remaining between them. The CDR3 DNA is TGTGCCACCAGTGAGGCAGGATCCTACGAGCAGTACTTC. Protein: CATSEAGSYEQYF.

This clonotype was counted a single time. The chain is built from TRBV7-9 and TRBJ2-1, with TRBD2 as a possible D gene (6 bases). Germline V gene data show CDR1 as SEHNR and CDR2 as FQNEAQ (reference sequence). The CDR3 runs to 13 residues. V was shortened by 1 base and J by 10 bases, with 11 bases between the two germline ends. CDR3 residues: CASSLGLAWEQFF. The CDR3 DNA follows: TGTGCCAGCAGCTTAGGTCTAGCGTGGGAGCAGTTCTTC.

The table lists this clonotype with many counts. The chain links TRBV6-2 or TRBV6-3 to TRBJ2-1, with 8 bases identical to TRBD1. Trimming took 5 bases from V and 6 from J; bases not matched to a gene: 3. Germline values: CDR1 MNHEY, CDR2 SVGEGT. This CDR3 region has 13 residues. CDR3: CASSPTGGNEQFF. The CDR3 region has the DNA TGTGCCAGCAGTCCTACAGGGGGCAATGAGCAGTTCTTC.

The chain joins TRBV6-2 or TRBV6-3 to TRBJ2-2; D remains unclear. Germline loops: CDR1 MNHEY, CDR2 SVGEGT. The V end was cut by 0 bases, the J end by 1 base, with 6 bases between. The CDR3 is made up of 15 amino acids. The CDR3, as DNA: TGTGCCAGCAGTTACTCGGTGGAGAACACCGGGGAGCTGTTTTTT. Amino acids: CASSYSVENTGELFF.

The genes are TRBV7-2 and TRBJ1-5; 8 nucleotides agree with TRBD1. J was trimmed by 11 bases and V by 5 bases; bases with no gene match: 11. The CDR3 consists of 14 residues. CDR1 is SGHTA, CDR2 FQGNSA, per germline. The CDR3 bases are TGTGCCAGCAGCGCGGGACAGGATACGAGGTCCCAGCATTTT. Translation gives CASSAGQDTRSQHF. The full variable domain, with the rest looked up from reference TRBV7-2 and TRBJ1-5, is GAGVSQSPSNKVTEKGKDVELRCDPISGHTALYWYRQSLGQGLEFLIYFQGNSAPDKSGLPSDRFSAERTGGSVSTLTIQRTQQEDSAVYLCASSAGQDTRSQHFGDGTRLSIL.

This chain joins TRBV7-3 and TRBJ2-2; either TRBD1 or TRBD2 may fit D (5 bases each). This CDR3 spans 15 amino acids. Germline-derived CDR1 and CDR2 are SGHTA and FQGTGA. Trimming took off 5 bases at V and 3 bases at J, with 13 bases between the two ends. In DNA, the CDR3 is TGTGCCAGCAGCCCAGGGAGTATTGACACCGGGGAGCTGTTTTTT. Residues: CASSPGSIDTGELFF. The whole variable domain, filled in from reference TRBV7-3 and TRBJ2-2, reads GAGVSQTPSNKVTEKGKYVELRCDPISGHTALYWYRQSLGQGPEFLIYFQGTGAADDSGLPNDRFFAVRPEGSVSTLKIQRTERGDSAVYLCASSPGSIDTGELFFGEGSRLTVL.

Here the CDR3 DNA reads TGTGCCATCAATAAGGTAGCGGGGGGCCTTATCTACGAGCAGTACTTC. Amino acids: CAINKVAGGLIYEQYF. V and J are TRBV28 and TRBJ2-7; 10 nucleotides match TRBD2. Germline V gives CDR1 MDHEN, CDR2 SYDVKM. CDR3 length: 16 residues. Trimming at V came to 10 bases and at J to 3 bases, leaving 15 bases not matched to a gene.

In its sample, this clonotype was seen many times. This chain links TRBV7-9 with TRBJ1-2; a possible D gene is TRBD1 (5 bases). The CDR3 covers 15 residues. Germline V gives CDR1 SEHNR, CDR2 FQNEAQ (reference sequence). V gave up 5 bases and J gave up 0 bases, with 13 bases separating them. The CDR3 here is CASSTGTDPNYGYTF. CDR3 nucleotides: TGTGCCAGCAGCACTGGGACGGATCCTAACTATGGCTACACCTTC.

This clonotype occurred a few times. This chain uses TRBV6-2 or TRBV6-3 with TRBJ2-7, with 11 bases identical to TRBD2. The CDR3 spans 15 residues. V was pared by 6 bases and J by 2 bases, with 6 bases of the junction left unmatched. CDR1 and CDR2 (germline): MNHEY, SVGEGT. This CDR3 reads CASRRLAGTAYEQYF. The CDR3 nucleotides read TGTGCCAGCAGAAGACTAGCGGGAACGGCCTACGAGCAGTACTTC.

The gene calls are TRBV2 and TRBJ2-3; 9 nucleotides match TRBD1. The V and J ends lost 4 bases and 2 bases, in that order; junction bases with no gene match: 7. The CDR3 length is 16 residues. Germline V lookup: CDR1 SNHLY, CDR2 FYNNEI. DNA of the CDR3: TGTGCCAGCAGTGCGAGGGACAGGGTTTACACAGATACGCAGTATTTT. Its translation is CASSARDRVYTDTQYF. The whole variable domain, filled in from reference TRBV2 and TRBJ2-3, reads EPEVTQTPSHQVTQMGQEVILRCVPISNHLYFYWYRQILGQKVEFLVSFYNNEISEKSEIFDDQFSVERPDGSNFTLKIRSTKLEDSAMYFCASSARDRVYTDTQYFGPGTRLTVL.

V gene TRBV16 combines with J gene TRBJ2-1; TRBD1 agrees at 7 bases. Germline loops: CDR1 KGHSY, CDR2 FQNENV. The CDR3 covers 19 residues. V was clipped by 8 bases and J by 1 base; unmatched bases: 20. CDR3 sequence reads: CASEGARDSHQPSYNEQFF. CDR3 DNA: TGTGCCAGCGAAGGAGCCCGGGACAGCCATCAACCTTCCTACAATGAGCAGTTCTTC.

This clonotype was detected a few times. The DNA of the CDR3 is TGTGCCAGCAGTTTTTGGGGACAGGGGGTTCAAGAGACCCAGTACTTC. Translating gives CASSFWGQGVQETQYF. This chain links TRBV28 with TRBJ2-5; 11 positions agree with TRBD1. The V and J ends lost 3 bases and 2 bases, in that order; junction bases with no gene match: 5. This CDR3 is 16 amino acids long. Germline values: CDR1 MDHEN, CDR2 SYDVKM.

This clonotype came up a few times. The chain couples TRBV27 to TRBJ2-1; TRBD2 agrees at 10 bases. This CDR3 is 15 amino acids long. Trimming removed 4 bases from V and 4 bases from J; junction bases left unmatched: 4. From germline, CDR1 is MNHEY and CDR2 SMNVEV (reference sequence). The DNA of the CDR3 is TGTGCCAGCAGTTACGGGACTAGCGTATACAATGAGCAGTTCTTC. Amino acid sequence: CASSYGTSVYNEQFF.